One sample yielded the 16 T cell receptor beta chains listed below, sequenced in a study of cytomegalovirus exposure and HLA in healthy donors. The PCR contained 60 Vbeta and 13 Jbeta primers. Profiling relied on immunoSEQ multiplex PCR, and the TCRdb table lists in-frame clones only, not all of them. The profile shows 150,000 to 200,000 clones, approximately 81% of them singletons. Material: PBMCs. The receptor source for this set is a boy aged 5-17 years in good health and CMV-seronegative.

The CDR3 sequence: CASSSGRRLLGQGQPQHF. The DNA for the CDR3 is TGTGCCAGCAGCTCCGGGCGTCGTTTGCTGGGACAGGGTCAGCCCCAGCATTTT. The V call is TRBV5-6, the J call TRBJ1-5; 9 bases align to TRBD1. There are 18 residues in the CDR3. J was trimmed by 6 bases and V by 3 bases; bases with no gene match: 16. The germline V gene encodes CDR1 SGHDT and CDR2 YYEEEE.

This rearrangement joins TRBV6-1 to TRBJ2-7, with 7 bases matching TRBD1. Germline V gives CDR1 MNHNS, CDR2 SASEGT. The CDR3 extends over 15 amino acids. With V trimmed by 6 bases and J by 1 base, 9 bases remained unmatched. The CDR3 loop reads CASSQDRDPSYEQYF. The CDR3 DNA is TGTGCCAGCAGCCAAGACAGGGATCCATCCTACGAGCAGTACTTC.

V gene TRBV5-6 combines with J gene TRBJ1-2; D might be TRBD1 (6 bases). CDR1 is SGHDT and CDR2 is YYEEEE in the germline V gene. The V and J ends lost 0 bases and 4 bases respectively, with 10 bases between them. The CDR3 length is 14 residues. The CDR3, as DNA: TGTGCCAGCAGCTTGGGGACAGACATCTATGGCTACACCTTC. This codes for CASSLGTDIYGYTF.

The chain is built from TRBV11-1 and TRBJ1-1; D unclear. From germline, CDR1 is SGHAT and CDR2 FQDESV (reference sequence). V dropped 0 bases and J dropped 5 bases, with 13 bases sitting between them. CDR3 length: 15 residues. The CDR3 region is CASSLAERKGTEAFF. The CDR3 DNA follows: TGTGCCAGCAGCTTAGCGGAGCGGAAGGGTACTGAAGCTTTCTTT.

V and J are TRBV14 and TRBJ1-4; D perhaps matches TRBD1 (6 bases). CDR3 length: 14 amino acids. V lost 1 base, J lost 8 bases, and 11 bases lay in between. Germline-derived CDR1 and CDR2 are SGHDN and FVKESK. DNA for the CDR3: TGTGCCAGCAGCCAAGTGGGACACCGGGAAAAACTGTTTTTT. It specifies CASSQVGHREKLFF.

The chain employs TRBV6-5 and TRBJ1-5; 9 positions agree with TRBD1. Trimming at V came to 4 bases and at J to 0 bases, leaving 1 base not matched to a gene. Germline V gene sequence: CDR1 MNHEY, CDR2 SVGAGI. This CDR3 spans 15 amino acids. Here the CDR3 reads CASSWTGASNQPQHF. In DNA, the CDR3 is TGTGCCAGCAGTTGGACAGGGGCTAGCAATCAGCCCCAGCATTTT.

V and J are TRBV25-1 and TRBJ2-7; a possible D gene is TRBD2 (5 bases). The CDR3 is 11 residues long. Germline values: CDR1 MGHDK, CDR2 SYGVNS. CDR3 residues: CASSAGEQKYF. The CDR3 DNA reads as TGTGCTTCGTCGGCCGGGGAGCAGAAGTACTTC.

This rearrangement joins TRBV27 to TRBJ1-1; D may be TRBD1 (5 bases). V was shortened by 9 bases and J by 6 bases, with 17 bases between the two germline ends. The CDR3 sequence is 13 residues long. Germline V lookup: CDR1 MNHEY, CDR2 SMNVEV (reference sequence). This CDR3 reads CASDSLGYAEAFF. The CDR3 DNA reads TGTGCCAGTGACAGTTTGGGGTACGCTGAAGCTTTCTTT.

A single count supports this clone. The chain employs TRBV25-1 and TRBJ2-1; 10 nucleotides align to TRBD2. The CDR3 consists of 17 residues. Trimming at V came to 4 bases and at J to 3 bases, leaving 9 bases not matched to a gene. The germline V gene encodes CDR1 MGHDK and CDR2 SYGVNS. CDR3 residues: CASSGGTSEIYYNEQFF. CDR3 DNA: TGTGCCAGCAGTGGAGGGACTAGCGAGATATACTACAATGAGCAGTTCTTC.

The chain joins TRBV4-2 to TRBJ2-7; D is perhaps TRBD1 (5 bases). Trimming removed 1 base from V and 3 bases from J, with 22 bases in between. The length of the CDR3 is 18 residues. Germline V gene sequence: CDR1 LGHNA, CDR2 YNFKEQ. The CDR3 protein is CASSQATNVGRANYEQYF. The CDR3 DNA follows: TGTGCCAGCAGCCAAGCAACTAACGTGGGCAGGGCTAACTACGAGCAGTACTTC.

The chain couples TRBV12-2 to TRBJ2-7; the D call TRBD1 from the table was never checked on the DNA. TRBV12-2 is a pseudogene locus. This CDR3 has 14 amino acids. The DNA of the CDR3 is TGTGCAAGTCGCCCAATACAGACGACCTACGAGCAGTACTTC. Protein sequence: CASRPIQTTYEQYF.

The chain has TRBV15 and TRBJ1-3, with unresolved D. Trimming pared 5 bases from V and 3 bases from J, leaving 17 bases between. Germline V gene sequence: CDR1 LNHNV, CDR2 YYDKDF (reference sequence). The CDR3 consists of 16 residues. CDR3 nucleotides: TGTGCCACCAGCCTTATGACGGGTGGCTTTGGAAACACCATATATTTT. Its translation: CATSLMTGGFGNTIYF. The full variable domain, its missing parts supplied by reference TRBV15 and TRBJ1-3, is DAMVIQNPRYQVTQFGKPVTLSCSQTLNHNVMYWYQQKSSQAPKLLFHYYDKDFNNEADTPDNFQSRRPNTSFCFLDIRSPGLGDTAMYLCATSLMTGGFGNTIYFGEGSWLTVV.

The V call is TRBV28, the J call TRBJ2-1; 10 bases are shared with TRBD2. V was pared by 5 bases and J by 12 bases, with 22 bases of the junction left unmatched. The CDR3 has 18 amino acids. The germline V gene encodes CDR1 MDHEN and CDR2 SYDVKM. CDR3 nucleotide sequence: TGTGCCAGCAGTCTGCTTAAACCTAGCGGGAGCAAAGGGGTTCTGCAGTTCTTC. It codes for CASSLLKPSGSKGVLQFF. Supplemented by reference TRBV28 and TRBJ2-1, the full variable domain reads DVKVTQSSRYLVKRTGEKVFLECVQDMDHENMFWYRQDPGLGLRLIYFSYDVKMKEKGDIPEGYSVSREKKERFSLILESASTNQTSMYLCASSLLKPSGSKGVLQFFGPGTRLTVL.

The chain joins TRBV6-4 to TRBJ2-3, with 7 bases matching TRBD1. Trimming at V came to 2 bases and at J to 15 bases, leaving 5 bases not matched to a gene. In germline, CDR1 is MRHNA, CDR2 SNTAGT. This CDR3 comprises 11 residues. CDR3 in amino acids: CASSDGTAVYF. The CDR3 DNA reads as TGTGCCAGCAGTGACGGGACAGCTGTATATTTT.

J is TRBJ2-5 and V is TRBV6-6, with TRBD2 matching 7 bases. CDR3 length: 15 residues. V lost 2 bases to trimming and J lost 1 base; unmatched junction nucleotides: 4. CDR1 is MNHNY, CDR2 SVGAGI, per germline (reference sequence). The CDR3 DNA reads TGTGCCAGCAGTTACAGGGCGGGAGCCCAAGAGACCCAGTACTTC. Amino acids: CASSYRAGAQETQYF.

This chain joins TRBV15 and TRBJ1-5; D is perhaps TRBD1 (5 bases). The V gene's germline CDR1 is LNHNV and CDR2 YYDKDF (reference sequence). The V end lost 4 bases, the J end lost 6 bases, and 13 bases lay between the germline ends. CDR3 length: 14 residues. CDR3 protein: CATSTGQGGQPQHF. In nucleotides, the CDR3 is TGTGCCACCAGCACGGGCCAGGGAGGTCAGCCCCAGCATTTT.